These T cell receptor beta chains were read from a single sample in a study of post-analysis software for immune sequencing data. TCRdb fed the PCR reads into MiXCR, producing one record per CDR3 protein. Among some 700,000 distinct CDR3 sequences listed, around 64% were seen once. The sequenced sample consisted of blood. Source of these receptors: a girl aged 2 to 10 with multiple sclerosis. The CDR3 runs from the conserved cysteine through the conserved F or W. The order of the fields is CDR3 protein, CDR3 DNA, V gene, CDR3 length, D gene, clone size, J gene. A D gene is named only where the DNA matches it firmly. For some rows the clone size is stated as once, few or many, or as a class when expanded; others skip it.

CASSLRTGHYEQYF TGTGCCAGCAGCTTAAGGACAGGCCACTACGAGCAGTACTTC TRBV11-2 14 TRBD1 - TRBJ2-7
CASRLGTSGRQVGNEQFF TGCGCCAGCAGACTGGGGACTAGCGGGAGGCAGGTGGGCAATGAGCAGTTCTTC TRBV5-1 18 TRBD2 few TRBJ2-1
CSAEGLAEETQYF TGCAGCGCCGAAGGACTAGCGGAAGAGACCCAGTACTTC TRBV29-1 13 TRBD2 few TRBJ2-5
CASSSQGWKYEQYF TGTGCCAGCAGTTCACAGGGGTGGAAGTACGAGCAGTACTTC TRBV6-2/TRBV6-3 14 TRBD1 - TRBJ2-7
CASSWGTGQEDTQYF TGCGCCAGCAGCTGGGGGACAGGGCAGGAAGATACGCAGTATTTT TRBV5-1 15 TRBD1 - TRBJ2-3
CASSKHSGTPSTDTQYF TGTGCCAGCAGCAAACATAGCGGGACCCCTAGCACAGATACGCAGTATTTT TRBV7-6 17 TRBD2 once TRBJ2-3
CASSPPRDRDGYTF TGCGCCAGCAGCCCCCCGAGAGATCGGGATGGCTACACCTTC TRBV5-1 14 - - TRBJ1-2
CSVRTGKQETQYF TGCAGCGTAAGGACAGGGAAGCAAGAGACCCAGTACTTC TRBV29-1 13 TRBD1 - TRBJ2-5
CSVMTGGVTEAFF TGCAGCGTAATGACAGGGGGGGTCACTGAAGCTTTCTTT TRBV29-1 13 TRBD1 - TRBJ1-1
CASSSGTGTNTGELFF TGTGCCAGCAGCTCTGGGACGGGCACGAACACCGGGGAGCTGTTTTTT TRBV5-5 16 - - TRBJ2-2
CASSSGRLRDTQYF TGTGCCAGCAGCTCAGGACGGTTGAGAGATACGCAGTATTTT TRBV7-9 14 - - TRBJ2-3
CTSSPNGGSQETQYF TGTACCAGCAGCCCGAATGGGGGCAGCCAAGAGACCCAGTACTTC TRBV7-9 15 - - TRBJ2-5
CSANQIAGGSDTQYF TGCAGTGCCAACCAAATAGCGGGGGGCTCAGATACGCAGTATTTT TRBV20-1 15 TRBD2 few TRBJ2-3
CASSRFHPGQDHSPLHF TGTGCCAGCAGCCGATTTCACCCGGGACAGGACCATTCACCCCTCCACTTT TRBV6-2/TRBV6-3 17 TRBD1 - TRBJ1-6
CASSTGRARQYF TGTGCCAGCAGCACCGGGCGGGCGAGGCAGTACTTC TRBV25-1 12 - - TRBJ2-5
CASSLQGTDTEAFF TGCGCCAGCAGCCTACAGGGGACTGACACTGAAGCTTTCTTT TRBV5-1 14 TRBD1 - TRBJ1-1
CASSLAERQETQYF TGTGCCAGCAGCTTAGCTGAGCGACAAGAGACCCAGTACTTC TRBV7-2 14 - few TRBJ2-5
CASSWQGERRNEQFF TGTGCCAGCAGCTGGCAGGGGGAGAGGAGAAATGAGCAGTTCTTC TRBV7-9 15 TRBD1 - TRBJ2-1
CASSLGGHGVTEAFF TGTGCCAGCAGTTTGGGAGGGCATGGGGTGACTGAAGCTTTCTTT TRBV6-2/TRBV6-3 15 - - TRBJ1-1
CSAIDRVSTDTQYF TGCAGTGCGATTGACAGGGTCAGCACAGATACGCAGTATTTT TRBV20-1 14 TRBD1 - TRBJ2-3
CACSGGTSTDTQYF TGTGCCTGTAGCGGGGGAACTAGCACAGATACGCAGTATTTT TRBV7-2 14 TRBD2 - TRBJ2-3
CASGDSWTTYEQYF TGTGCCAGCGGGGATTCCTGGACGACCTACGAGCAGTACTTC TRBV7-9 14 - few TRBJ2-7
CASSLRGSASGANVLTF TGTGCCAGCAGCTTAAGGGGCTCGGCCTCTGGGGCCAACGTCCTGACTTTC TRBV13 17 - - TRBJ2-6
CASSSVGEQYF TGTGCCAGCAGTTCCGTAGGCGAGCAGTACTTC TRBV12-3/TRBV12-4 11 - - TRBJ2-7
CSAATGVDQPQHF TGCAGTGCAGCCACGGGGGTGGATCAGCCCCAGCATTTT TRBV20-1 13 - - TRBJ1-5
CASSPKLSLGGTQYF TGCGCCAGCAGCCCGAAATTGTCCCTTGGTGGTACGCAGTATTTT TRBV5-1 15 - - TRBJ2-3
CASSSSGTDTYEQYF TGTGCCAGCAGTTCCTCCGGGACAGACACCTACGAGCAGTACTTC TRBV28 15 TRBD1 - TRBJ2-7
CASSAHTGGEDGYTF TGTGCCAGCAGCGCTCATACAGGAGGCGAAGATGGCTACACCTTC TRBV9 15 - - TRBJ1-2
CASRSDRGIGNSPLHF TGTGCCAGCAGGAGCGACAGGGGGATCGGTAATTCACCCCTCCACTTT TRBV6-5 16 TRBD1 - TRBJ1-6
CASSLVQGGQETQYF TGTGCCAGCAGCTTAGTTCAGGGGGGACAAGAGACCCAGTACTTC TRBV7-2 15 - - TRBJ2-5
CASSYSNLNYGYTF TGTGCCAGCAGTTACTCTAACCTTAACTATGGCTACACCTTC TRBV6-5 14 - - TRBJ1-2
CASSLVGLGNEQFF TGTGCCAGCAGTTTAGTCGGGTTAGGCAATGAGCAGTTCTTC TRBV12-3/TRBV12-4 14 - - TRBJ2-1
CASNQQGDEQYF TGTGCCAGCAACCAACAGGGGGACGAGCAGTACTTC TRBV6-2/TRBV6-3 12 TRBD1 - TRBJ2-7
CASSPGAGYQETQYF TGTGCCAGCAGCCCCGGGGCGGGGTACCAAGAGACCCAGTACTTC TRBV7-2 15 - - TRBJ2-5
CASSLGFGGQGSYNEQFF TGTGCCAGCAGCTTAGGATTCGGGGGGCAGGGATCCTACAATGAGCAGTTCTTC TRBV7-9 18 - - TRBJ2-1
CSARATQARADTQYF TGCAGTGCTAGAGCCACCCAAGCGAGGGCAGATACGCAGTATTTT TRBV20-1 15 - few TRBJ2-3
CASSRATGGGNIQYF TGTGCCAGCAGTAGAGCGACAGGGGGCGGAAACATTCAGTACTTC TRBV12-3/TRBV12-4 15 TRBD1 - TRBJ2-4
CATSRERTVQETQYF TGTGCCACCAGCAGAGAAAGGACAGTACAAGAGACCCAGTACTTC TRBV15 15 - - TRBJ2-5
CSARGGKETQYF TGCAGTGCTAGGGGCGGAAAAGAGACCCAGTACTTC TRBV20-1 12 - once TRBJ2-5
CASSPWTGTQETQYF TGTGCCAGCAGCCCCTGGACAGGTACCCAAGAGACCCAGTACTTC TRBV7-2 15 TRBD1 - TRBJ2-5